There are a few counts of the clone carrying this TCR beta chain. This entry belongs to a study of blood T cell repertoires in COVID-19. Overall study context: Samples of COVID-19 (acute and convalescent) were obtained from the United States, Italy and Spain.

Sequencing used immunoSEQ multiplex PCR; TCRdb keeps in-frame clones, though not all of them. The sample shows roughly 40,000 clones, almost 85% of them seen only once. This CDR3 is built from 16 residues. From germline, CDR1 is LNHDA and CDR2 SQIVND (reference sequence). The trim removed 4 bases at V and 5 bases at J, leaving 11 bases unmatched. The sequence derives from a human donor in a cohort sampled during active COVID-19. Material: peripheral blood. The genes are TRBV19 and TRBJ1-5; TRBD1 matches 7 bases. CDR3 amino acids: CASSTIDRVEDQPQHF. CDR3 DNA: TGTGCCAGTAGTACCATCGACAGGGTAGAGGATCAGCCCCAGCATTTT.